Each of the 21 T cell receptor beta chains below was sequenced from the same sample in a study of T cells expressing NK-cell markers. TCRdb reprocessed the 5' RACE reads; each CDR3 protein has one entry and no DNA is given. The listing contains over 100,000 distinct CDR3 sequences. Sequenced: blood T cells: a sorted CD56 or NKG2C T cell subset, CD4+ or CD8+ T cells, or bulk PBMC T cells (not recorded which). The receptor set was obtained from a woman aged 18-69 years in good health.

The chain links TRBV28 to TRBJ2-7; TCRdb's D call of TRBD1 is untestable without DNA. CDR3 length: 14 amino acids. CDR1 and CDR2 (germline): MDHEN, SYDVKM. The CDR3 region is CASSPTGRLYEQYF.

The chain links TRBV6-1 to TRBJ2-1; TCRdb lists TRBD1, though no DNA is available to test this call. Germline V gives CDR1 MNHNS, CDR2 SASEGT. CDR3 length: 15 amino acids. The CDR3: CASRDRDRGRNEQFF.

The J gene is TRBJ2-1, the V gene TRBV5-5; TCRdb's D call of TRBD2 is untestable without DNA. The CDR3 length is 15 residues. Germline CDR1 reads SGHKS; CDR2 reads YYEKEE (reference sequence). The CDR3 protein is CASSRGTSGSDEQFF.

The gene calls are TRBV7-9 and TRBJ2-1; TCRdb's D gene call, TRBD1, goes unchecked for lack of DNA. Germline values: CDR1 SEHNR, CDR2 FQNEAQ (reference sequence). There are 13 residues in the CDR3. The CDR3: CASSSTAYNEQFF.

The chain has TRBV29-1 and TRBJ2-7; the TRBD1 assignment by TCRdb is unverifiable without DNA. The CDR3 spans 12 residues. Germline assignment: CDR1 SQVTM and CDR2 ANQGSEA. CDR3 protein: CSVVGTGYEQYF.

The J gene is TRBJ2-3, the V gene TRBV2; TCRdb's assignment of TRBD2 cannot be checked, as there is no DNA. Per the germline V gene, CDR1 is SNHLY and CDR2 is FYNNEI. The CDR3 sequence is 16 residues long. The CDR3 reads CASSRSAILLGDTQYF. The full variable domain, completed using reference TRBV2 and TRBJ2-3, is EPEVTQTPSHQVTQMGQEVILRCVPISNHLYFYWYRQILGQKVEFLVSFYNNEISEKSEIFDDQFSVERPDGSNFTLKIRSTKLEDSAMYFCASSRSAILLGDTQYFGPGTRLTVL.

The chain recombines TRBV20-1 with TRBJ1-5. This CDR3 is built from 16 residues. The germline gives CDR1 DFQATT, CDR2 SNEGSKA (reference sequence). CDR3 sequence: CSARESVGFSDQPQHF.

The chain employs TRBV18 and TRBJ2-1; without DNA, the TCRdb call of TRBD1 cannot be checked. The germline CDR1 and CDR2 sequences are KGHSH and LQKENI. The CDR3 spans 15 residues. CDR3 region: CASSPGGGNKNEQFF.

The chain links TRBV20-1 to TRBJ2-7; lacking DNA, the TRBD2 call made by TCRdb goes unchecked. Germline assignment: CDR1 DFQATT and CDR2 SNEGSKA (reference sequence). CDR3 length equals 13 residues. The chain's CDR3 is CSAPLGREYEQYF.

CDR3 sequence reads: CVSGEGSSSYEQYF. The chain joins TRBV27 to TRBJ2-7; checking the TCRdb D call of TRBD2 is not possible without DNA. There are 14 residues in the CDR3. The germline V gene encodes CDR1 MNHEY and CDR2 SMNVEV (reference sequence).

The chain uses TRBV7-3 and TRBJ1-6. This CDR3 region has 14 residues. Germline lookup yields CDR1 SGHTA and CDR2 FQGTGA. CDR3 sequence reads: CASSSGTLRSPLHF. Full variable domain (outside the CDR3, taken from reference TRBV7-3 and TRBJ1-6): GAGVSQTPSNKVTEKGKYVELRCDPISGHTALYWYRQSLGQGPEFLIYFQGTGAADDSGLPNDRFFAVRPEGSVSTLKIQRTERGDSAVYLCASSSGTLRSPLHFGNGTRLTVT.

The J gene is TRBJ2-7, the V gene TRBV13; TCRdb proposes TRBD1, but this gene call is untestable without DNA. The CDR3 contains 16 residues. Germline CDR1 and CDR2: PRHDT and FYEKMQ (reference sequence). The CDR3 loop reads CASSPSPGTEAYEQYF.

This sequence joins TRBV5-1 and TRBJ2-7; TCRdb's D call of TRBD1 is untestable without DNA. Per germline, CDR1 SGHRS and CDR2 YFSETQ. This CDR3 has 13 amino acids. The chain's CDR3 is CASSSPTGFEQYF.

V and J are TRBV20-1 and TRBJ1-1. The CDR3 spans 13 residues. Germline values: CDR1 DFQATT, CDR2 SNEGSKA (reference sequence). CDR3 sequence reads: CSANAAVGTEAFF.

This chain uses TRBV29-1 with TRBJ2-2; TCRdb's D call, TRBD2, is unchecked because there is no DNA. This CDR3 is 13 amino acids long. Germline CDR1 and CDR2: SQVTM and ANQGSEA. CDR3 residues: CSVWRADTGELFF.

The V gene is TRBV19, the J gene TRBJ1-1. CDR3 length: 13 amino acids. Germline CDR1 LNHDA, CDR2 SQIVND (reference sequence). The CDR3 region is CASSIVPNTEAFF.

The chain links TRBV23-1 to TRBJ2-5; with no DNA, the TCRdb D assignment of TRBD1 cannot be verified. TRBV23-1 is sorted into the ORF group, with uncertain function. CDR3 length equals 14 residues. The CDR3 is CASSLDRTQETQYF.

The rearrangement uses TRBV19 and TRBJ2-1; the D gene TCRdb calls, TRBD1, cannot be checked with no DNA. The CDR3 loop spans 13 amino acids. Germline-derived CDR1 and CDR2 are LNHDA and SQIVND (reference sequence). The CDR3 loop is CASSMTVYNEQFF.

V gene TRBV20-1 combines with J gene TRBJ1-6; checking the TCRdb D call of TRBD1 is not possible without DNA. CDR1 is DFQATT, CDR2 SNEGSKA, per germline (reference sequence). The CDR3 spans 14 residues. CDR3: CSAIEVAGLTPLHF.

V and J are TRBV6-5 and TRBJ2-1. The CDR3 has 16 amino acids. Germline lookup yields CDR1 MNHEY and CDR2 SVGAGI. CDR3 loop: CASSYPTVGSYNEQFF.

The V call is TRBV7-2, the J call TRBJ2-7; TCRdb selects TRBD1, and the lack of DNA leaves this call unchecked. CDR1 and CDR2 from the germline V gene are SGHTA and FQGNSA. This CDR3 is built from 13 residues. The CDR3 spells CASSFGQGFEQYF.